A single sample gave rise to the 21 T cell receptor beta chains below, sequenced in a study of blood T cell repertoires in COVID-19. Here immunoSEQ multiplex PCR was the method, and the copy in TCRdb shows in-frame clones only, minus some. The table records some 270,000 clones, more than 75% of them present only once. Sequencing was done on a sample of peripheral blood. Receptor source: a woman aged 55-75 years who had recovered from COVID-19.

The chain uses TRBV6-5 and TRBJ1-4, with D perhaps TRBD1 (6 bases). The CDR3 consists of 15 residues. CDR1 is MNHEY and CDR2 is SVGAGI in the germline V gene. V was pared by 5 bases and J by 7 bases, with 17 bases between. This CDR3 is CASSTRARGGEKLFF. As DNA, the CDR3 is TGTGCCAGCAGTACCCGGGCCCGAGGGGGTGAAAAACTGTTTTTT.

This clone was found once. The chain couples TRBV23-1 to TRBJ1-1; 8 positions match TRBD1. TRBV23-1 is marked as an open reading frame, function uncertain. V lost 1 base and J lost 3; bases outside the gene matches: 10. This CDR3 spans 17 amino acids. The chain's CDR3 is CASSQWWKETGDTEAFF. The DNA for the CDR3 is TGCGCCAGCAGTCAATGGTGGAAGGAGACAGGGGACACTGAAGCTTTCTTT.

This chain uses TRBV7-9 with TRBJ1-6; TRBD1 agrees at 8 bases. Germline-derived CDR1 and CDR2 are SEHNR and FQNEAQ (reference sequence). The CDR3 is 17 residues long. J gave up 0 bases and V 4 bases, and 5 bases lay outside the gene matches. Here the CDR3 DNA reads TGTGCCAGCAGCTCGGACAGGGCGAGCTCCTATAATTCACCCCTCCACTTT. It translates to CASSSDRASSYNSPLHF. Supplemented by reference TRBV7-9 and TRBJ1-6, the full variable domain reads DTGVSQNPRHKITKRGQNVTFRCDPISEHNRLYWYRQTLGQGPEFLTYFQNEAQLEKSRLLSDRFSAERPKGSFSTLEIQRTEQGDSAMYLCASSSDRASSYNSPLHFGNGTRLTVT.

This clone was seen more than once but under ten times. The rearrangement links TRBV28 to TRBJ2-3; D perhaps matches TRBD2 (5 bases). V was clipped by 3 bases and J by 6 bases, with 19 bases between them. Per the germline V gene, CDR1 is MDHEN and CDR2 is SYDVKM. The CDR3 has 16 amino acids. CDR3 in DNA: TGTGCCAGCAGTTTTAACCTTAGGACTCGGTGGGATACGCAGTATTTT. Amino acid sequence: CASSFNLRTRWDTQYF.

The chain combines TRBV6-5 with TRBJ2-7; 8 bases agree with TRBD1. Germline V CDR1 and CDR2: MNHEY, SVGAGI. This CDR3 is built from 14 residues. J gave up 2 bases and V 6 bases, and 6 bases lay outside the gene matches. In nucleotides, the CDR3 is TGTGCCAGCAGAGCCGGGACAGGCACCTACGAGCAGTACTTC. It encodes CASRAGTGTYEQYF.

V is TRBV3-1 (or the pseudogene TRBV3-2) and J is TRBJ1-2; 8 positions agree with TRBD1. Germline V gene lookup returns CDR1 LGHDT and CDR2 YNNKEL (reference sequence). The CDR3 consists of 14 residues. J lost 6 bases, V lost 4 bases, and 7 bases had no gene match. CDR3 sequence reads: CASSLQGVVNGYTF. For the CDR3, the DNA is TGTGCCAGCAGCCTACAGGGGGTGGTAAATGGCTACACCTTC.

In its sample, this clone was seen once. The rearrangement links TRBV24-1 to TRBJ1-2; the D gene is possibly TRBD1 (5 bases). The ends were cut back, 3 bases at V and 1 base at J, with 8 bases in the middle. This CDR3 is 14 amino acids long. CDR1 is KGHDR, CDR2 SFDVKD, per germline. CDR3 in DNA: TGTGCCACCAGTGATCAGGGATATAACTATGGCTACACCTTC. This gives the protein CATSDQGYNYGYTF.

The chain employs TRBV5-4 and TRBJ2-5; weak D call: TRBD1 (6 bases). Germline assignment: CDR1 SGHNT and CDR2 YYREEE (reference sequence). Deletions cut 2 bases from V and 2 bases from J, with 19 bases between. The CDR3 is 17 amino acids. This CDR3 is CASSFIRGLGAQETQYF. As DNA, the CDR3 is TGTGCCAGCAGCTTTATAAGAGGGTTGGGGGCACAAGAGACCCAGTACTTC.

This sequence joins TRBV28 and TRBJ1-1; 8 bases agree with TRBD1. Germline loops: CDR1 MDHEN, CDR2 SYDVKM. V lost 8 bases, J lost 7 bases, and 12 bases stayed unmatched. This CDR3 spans 14 amino acids. The CDR3 reads CASYRPDRVVEAFF. The CDR3 coding sequence is TGTGCCAGCTATCGCCCGGACAGGGTGGTTGAAGCTTTCTTT.

The V and J genes are TRBV11-2 and TRBJ1-1; TRBD1 might be the D (5 bases). The CDR3 spans 11 residues. In germline, CDR1 is SGHAT, CDR2 FQNNGV. Trimming removed 4 bases from V and 7 bases from J, with 7 bases in between. CDR3 amino acids: CASSWGGEAFF. CDR3 coding DNA: TGTGCCAGCAGCTGGGGCGGTGAAGCTTTCTTT.

This chain links TRBV12-3 or TRBV12-4 with TRBJ2-2; perhaps TRBD2 as D (5 bases). Trimming cost V 6 bases and J 4 bases, with 9 bases left between them. The CDR3 spans 13 residues. As DNA, the CDR3 is TGTGCCAGCAGCCTTAGCGTCACCGGGGAGCTGTTTTTT. Amino acids: CASSLSVTGELFF.

The chain joins TRBV5-1 to TRBJ2-3, with 9 positions matching TRBD2. Per germline, CDR1 SGHRS and CDR2 YFSETQ. The junction had 9 bases not matched to a gene; V was cut back by 4 bases and J by 0 bases. The CDR3 covers 17 residues. The chain's CDR3 is CASSAGGGDFSTDTQYF. DNA for the CDR3: TGCGCCAGCAGCGCGGGGGGGGGCGACTTTAGCACAGATACGCAGTATTTT.

The chain recombines TRBV4-3 with TRBJ2-7; TRBD2 matches at 8 bases. The CDR3 extends over 16 amino acids. J was trimmed by 6 bases and V by 3 bases; bases with no gene match: 13. The germline CDR1 and CDR2 sequences are LGHNA and YSLEER. The CDR3 region has the DNA TGCGCCAGCAGCCACGCTACAACCCGGACTAGCCCCGAGCAGTACTTC. This translates into CASSHATTRTSPEQYF.

The chain joins TRBV18 to TRBJ2-1; TRBD2 agrees at 13 bases. CDR1 and CDR2 (germline): KGHSH, LQKENI. CDR3 length equals 18 residues. V lost 1 base and J lost 3; bases outside the gene matches: 6. The DNA for the CDR3 is TGTGCCAGCTCACCACTAACTAGCGGGGGGGCCCTCTACAATGAGCAGTTCTTC. Translating gives CASSPLTSGGALYNEQFF. The full variable domain, in which reference TRBV18 and TRBJ2-1 provide the parts outside the CDR3, is NAGVMQNPRHLVRRRGQEARLRCSPMKGHSHVYWYRQLPEEGLKFMVYLQKENIIDESGMPKERFSAEFPKEGPSILRIQQVVRGDSAAYFCASSPLTSGGALYNEQFFGPGTRLTVL.

In DNA, the CDR3 is TGCGCCAGCAGCTTGGCCCCAGGACTAGCGGCCTACGAGCAGTACTTC. This gives the protein CASSLAPGLAAYEQYF. J is TRBJ2-7 and V is TRBV5-1; 10 bases fit TRBD2. CDR1 and CDR2 (germline): SGHRS, YFSETQ. The CDR3 is made up of 16 amino acids. Losses at the gene ends were 0 bases for V and 2 bases for J; bases not matched to a gene: 5.

This clone was recorded once. The rearrangement joins TRBV5-6 to TRBJ1-4; perhaps TRBD1 as D (5 bases). The CDR3 covers 17 residues. Trimming took off 2 bases at V and 1 base at J, with 15 bases between the two ends. Germline V lookup: CDR1 SGHDT, CDR2 YYEEEE. The CDR3 sequence: CASSLVQGFGTNEKLFF. The CDR3 DNA sequence: TGTGCCAGCAGCTTAGTTCAGGGCTTTGGAACTAATGAAAAACTGTTTTTT.

Concerning this clone itself: The junction differs from germline at one of its ends, possibly a read error. The chain uses TRBV12-3 or TRBV12-4 and TRBJ1-4; D is perhaps TRBD1 (5 bases). The CDR3 totals 13 residues. CDR3 in amino acids: CASSFGTYDKLFF. The CDR3 DNA reads as TGTGCCAGCAGTTTCGGGACTTATGACAAACTGTTTTTT.

The chain has TRBV7-2 and TRBJ2-2, with D possibly being TRBD2 (6 bases). Germline CDR1 SGHTA, CDR2 FQGNSA. Deletions cut 6 bases from V and 4 bases from J, with 12 bases between. There are 14 residues in the CDR3. CDR3 DNA sequence: TGTGCCAGCAGTTGGAGGGAGGCCACCGGGGAGCTGTTTTTT. It encodes CASSWREATGELFF.

The V gene is TRBV2, the J gene TRBJ2-2; 9 bases line up with TRBD1. Germline assignment: CDR1 SNHLY and CDR2 FYNNEI. The CDR3 is made up of 15 amino acids. V lost 7 bases to trimming and J lost 4 bases; unmatched junction nucleotides: 7. CDR3 coding DNA: TGTGCCAGCATTGGGACAGGGAGACGCACCGGGGAGCTGTTTTTT. Translating it yields CASIGTGRRTGELFF.

The chain carries TRBV6-6 and TRBJ2-5; possibly TRBD2 for D (6 bases). The V end lost 8 bases, the J end lost 1 base, and 17 bases lay between the germline ends. Germline lookup yields CDR1 MNHNY and CDR2 SVGAGI (reference sequence). This CDR3 has 15 amino acids. The CDR3 spells CASLWRELAQETQYF. DNA for the CDR3: TGTGCCAGCCTTTGGAGGGAGTTAGCCCAAGAGACCCAGTACTTC.

The J gene is TRBJ2-1, the V gene TRBV10-3, with 10 bases fitting TRBD2. This CDR3 comprises 15 residues. Germline CDR1 ENHRY, CDR2 SYGVKD. V trimming: 6 bases; J trimming: 3 bases; junction bases outside the gene matches: 5. The CDR3 reads CAIRDLAGVYNEQFF. CDR3 in DNA: TGTGCCATCAGGGACCTAGCGGGGGTCTACAATGAGCAGTTCTTC.